Below are 20 T cell receptor beta chains sequenced from a single sample in a study of blood T cell repertoires in COVID-19. TCRdb's copy holds only in-frame clones and misses some; the assay was immunoSEQ multiplex PCR. The top ten clones hold under 3% of a sample with fewer than 350,000 clones, 85% of them seen once. The sample taken for sequencing was PBMCs or T cells enriched from blood (not recorded which). These TCRs come from a woman aged 45-65 years who had recovered from COVID-19.

This clone has more than one count but fewer than ten. The chain combines TRBV5-6 with TRBJ1-5; D possibly corresponds to TRBD1 (5 bases). V lost 4 bases, J lost 8 bases, and 10 bases lay in between. The CDR3 is 12 residues long. Germline V gene sequence: CDR1 SGHDT, CDR2 YYEEEE. CDR3 DNA: TGTGCCAGCAGCCGAACAGGAGAGCCCCAGCATTTT. Translated, it gives CASSRTGEPQHF.

The rearrangement uses TRBV7-8 and TRBJ2-3, with D unresolved. Trimming took 2 bases from V and 2 from J, leaving 11 bases between them. This CDR3 is 15 amino acids long. Germline CDR1 is SGHVS and CDR2 is FQNEAQ. The CDR3 coding sequence is TGTGCCAGCAGCTTACGTAGACTCATCACAGATACGCAGTATTTT. Translation: CASSLRRLITDTQYF.

This clone was detected only a few times. The chain combines TRBV7-2 with TRBJ1-4, with TRBD1 identical over 8 bases. This CDR3 has 17 residues. The germline CDR1 and CDR2 sequences are SGHTA and FQGNSA. V shed 3 bases, J shed 5 bases, and the junction held 11 bases outside the gene matches. The CDR3 region has the DNA TGTGCCAGCAGCTTTCAGCCCTACAGGGGGGGAAATGAAAAACTGTTTTTT. Translated, it gives CASSFQPYRGGNEKLFF.

The chain combines TRBV5-1 with TRBJ1-1; D possibly corresponds to TRBD1 (6 bases). The CDR3 extends over 15 amino acids. CDR1 SGHRS and CDR2 YFSETQ come from the germline V gene. Trimming cost V 4 bases and J 1 base, with 14 bases left between them. The CDR3 DNA follows: TGCGCCAGCAGCAGGGCCGGGACACAGAACACTGAAGCTTTCTTT. Its protein is CASSRAGTQNTEAFF.

This clone was seen just once. J is TRBJ2-3 and V is TRBV29-1; 9 bases match TRBD2. Per germline, CDR1 SQVTM and CDR2 ANQGSEA. CDR3 length: 16 amino acids. Trimming at V came to 2 bases and at J to 0 bases, leaving 6 bases not matched to a gene. Here the CDR3 reads CSVEFGLAGSTDTQYF. CDR3 DNA: TGCAGCGTTGAATTCGGGCTAGCGGGAAGCACAGATACGCAGTATTTT.

The J gene is TRBJ2-2, the V gene TRBV3-1 (or the pseudogene TRBV3-2), with 7 bases aligning to TRBD1. V trimming: 1 base; J trimming: 2 bases; junction bases outside the gene matches: 7. There are 17 residues in the CDR3. Looked up from germline, CDR1 is LGHDT and CDR2 is YNNKEL (reference sequence). This CDR3 reads CASSQGQGFGNTGELFF. CDR3 nucleotides: TGTGCCAGCAGCCAAGGACAGGGTTTTGGTAACACCGGGGAGCTGTTTTTT.

The chain employs TRBV2 and TRBJ1-5, with D unclear. Per the germline V gene, CDR1 is SNHLY and CDR2 is FYNNEI. The V gene lost 4 bases and the J gene lost 3 bases, with 10 bases spanning the gap. This CDR3 has 14 amino acids. The CDR3 loop is CASSVREVNQPQHF. Here the CDR3 DNA reads TGTGCCAGCAGTGTACGGGAAGTCAATCAGCCCCAGCATTTT.

The gene calls are TRBV28 and TRBJ2-6, with D unresolved. CDR1 and CDR2 from the germline V gene are MDHEN and SYDVKM. V lost 6 bases and J 0 bases, leaving 6 bases between the germline ends. CDR3 length: 14 residues. Here the CDR3 reads CASRSSSGANVLTF. CDR3 bases: TGTGCCAGCAGGTCGAGCTCTGGGGCCAACGTCCTGACTTTC.

The chain uses TRBV6-5 and TRBJ2-2, with 8 bases identical to TRBD1. Looked up from germline, CDR1 is MNHEY and CDR2 is SVGAGI. The CDR3 extends over 16 amino acids. V lost 4 bases, J lost 4 bases, and 8 bases stayed unmatched. CDR3 amino acids: CASSLDGQGATGELFF. CDR3 sequence (DNA): TGTGCCAGCAGTTTAGATGGACAGGGTGCCACCGGGGAGCTGTTTTTT.

The V call is TRBV5-1, the J call TRBJ2-2, with 10 bases fitting TRBD2. This CDR3 contains 21 residues. Germline CDR1 reads SGHRS; CDR2 reads YFSETQ. The junction had 14 bases not matched to a gene; V was cut back by 0 bases and J by 0 bases. The CDR3 here is CASSLVAAGERGGPNTGELFF. The DNA of the CDR3 is TGCGCCAGCAGCTTGGTTGCGGCCGGTGAGCGGGGGGGACCGAACACCGGGGAGCTGTTTTTT.

In DNA form, the CDR3 reads TGTGCCAGCAGCTATGGACAGGGAGATCAGCCCCAGCATTTT. Its translation is CASSYGQGDQPQHF. This chain joins TRBV7-9 and TRBJ1-5; 8 bases map to TRBD1. This CDR3 is built from 14 residues. Per the germline V gene, CDR1 is SEHNR and CDR2 is FQNEAQ (reference sequence). V lost 4 bases and J lost 5; bases outside the gene matches: 4.

V and J are TRBV3-1 (or the pseudogene TRBV3-2) and TRBJ2-5; TRBD2 might be the D (6 bases). This CDR3 has 14 amino acids. Germline V CDR1 and CDR2: LGHDT, YNNKEL (reference sequence). V was shortened by 4 bases and J by 1 base, with 10 bases between the two germline ends. The CDR3 region is CASSPTGVQETQYF. The CDR3 coding sequence is TGTGCCAGCAGCCCAACGGGGGTCCAAGAGACCCAGTACTTC.

This rearrangement joins TRBV7-2 to TRBJ2-3; 9 nucleotides match TRBD2. Germline trimming cut 3 bases from V and 6 bases from J; bases unmatched to any gene: 10. This CDR3 spans 16 amino acids. CDR1 SGHTA and CDR2 FQGNSA come from the germline V gene. CDR3 in amino acids: CASSFSGGRVADTQYF. The CDR3 region has the DNA TGTGCCAGCAGCTTTTCTGGCGGGAGGGTAGCGGATACGCAGTATTTT.

The chain links TRBV18 to TRBJ1-3; D possibly corresponds to TRBD1 (5 bases). Trimming took 5 bases from V and 1 from J, leaving 15 bases between them. In germline, CDR1 is KGHSH, CDR2 LQKENI. The CDR3 has 16 residues. CDR3 protein: CASSAQGFQSGNTIYF. The CDR3 coding sequence is TGTGCCAGCTCAGCCCAGGGTTTCCAATCTGGAAACACCATATATTTT.

The chain is built from TRBV11-2 and TRBJ2-7, with 13 bases matching TRBD2. With 3 bases clipped from V and 1 base from J, the junction kept 9 bases outside the gene matches. In germline, CDR1 is SGHAT, CDR2 FQNNGV. The CDR3 spans 18 residues. In nucleotides, the CDR3 is TGTGCCAGCAGCTTGATAGGACTAGCGGGGGATGTATCCTACGAGCAGTACTTC. Translation: CASSLIGLAGDVSYEQYF.

This clone was detected only a few times. Other nucleotide sequences in the sample specify the same CDR3. V usage is TRBV5-1 and J usage is TRBJ1-2; maybe TRBD1 (6 bases). Germline CDR1 SGHRS, CDR2 YFSETQ. The CDR3 is 13 amino acids. V lost 3 bases, J lost 3 bases, and 9 bases lay in between. CDR3 bases: TGCGCCAGCAGCTCGACAGGCGACTATGGCTACACCTTC. It is translated as CASSSTGDYGYTF.

V gene TRBV18 combines with J gene TRBJ1-3, with a weak D call TRBD1 (6 bases). CDR3 length: 18 amino acids. V shed 2 bases and J shed 0 bases, with 17 bases lying between them. Germline CDR1 is KGHSH and CDR2 is LQKENI. The CDR3 loop reads CASSPLGTGRNSGNTIYF. In nucleotides, the CDR3 is TGTGCCAGCTCACCATTAGGAACAGGGCGCAACTCTGGAAACACCATATATTTT. The complete variable domain, with remaining parts taken from reference TRBV18 and TRBJ1-3, reads NAGVMQNPRHLVRRRGQEARLRCSPMKGHSHVYWYRQLPEEGLKFMVYLQKENIIDESGMPKERFSAEFPKEGPSILRIQQVVRGDSAAYFCASSPLGTGRNSGNTIYFGEGSWLTVV.

This chain links TRBV28 with TRBJ2-7, with D possibly being TRBD2 (6 bases). The CDR3 runs 14 residues. Per the germline V gene, CDR1 is MDHEN and CDR2 is SYDVKM. V lost 6 bases to trimming and J lost 6 bases, with 18 bases between them. The CDR3 coding sequence is TGTGCCAGCAGCCCCGGAGGGTGGGGGGTCGAGCAGTACTTC. Protein sequence: CASSPGGWGVEQYF.

This clone has a handful of counts. V and J are TRBV2 and TRBJ1-6; D not resolved. Per germline, CDR1 SNHLY and CDR2 FYNNEI. The CDR3 is made up of 14 amino acids. Between the trimmed V and J ends, which lost 7 bases and 0 bases, there was a span of 7 bases. The CDR3 sequence is CASTMSSYNSPLHF. In nucleotides, the CDR3 is TGTGCCAGCACCATGAGCTCCTATAATTCACCCCTCCACTTT. Combining the CDR3 with reference TRBV2 and TRBJ1-6 gives the whole variable domain EPEVTQTPSHQVTQMGQEVILRCVPISNHLYFYWYRQILGQKVEFLVSFYNNEISEKSEIFDDQFSVERPDGSNFTLKIRSTKLEDSAMYFCASTMSSYNSPLHFGNGTRLTVT.

The chain employs TRBV3-1 (or the pseudogene TRBV3-2) and TRBJ1-4; 7 nucleotides match TRBD1. CDR1 is LGHDT and CDR2 is YNNKEL in the germline V gene (reference sequence). V was pared by 1 base and J by 7 bases, with 6 bases of the junction left unmatched. There are 15 residues in the CDR3. Written as DNA, the CDR3 is TGTGCCAGCAGCCAAGTTGACAGGGTGGGTGAAAAACTGTTTTTT. Protein sequence: CASSQVDRVGEKLFF.